This TCR beta chain was identified during a study of blood T cell repertoires in COVID-19. On the study more broadly: Both acute and convalescent COVID-19 samples were obtained from the United States, Italy and Spain. Sources were T cells, B-cell-depleted T cells, or PBMCs; the material itself was cDNA or gDNA.

Authors' analysis steps: For nucleated cells, counts were estimated from reference gene primer amplification. Sequencing used immunoSEQ multiplex PCR; TCRdb keeps in-frame clones, though not all of them. V and J calls and clone size are as listed in that table; D and trimming were resolved from the DNA. The table records about 200,000 clones, approximately 80% of them present only once. This clone was detected once. Germline loops: CDR1 SGHNT, CDR2 YYREEE (reference sequence). Deletions cut 1 base from V and 5 bases from J, with 15 bases between. The CDR3 loop spans 15 amino acids. Sequencing was performed on peripheral blood. The chain is built from TRBV5-4 and TRBJ1-2; D remains ambiguous. The receptor's source is a human donor in a cohort sampled during active COVID-19. The CDR3 nucleotides are TGTGCCAGCAGCTTGATAGGTCGGGGAGGGTATGGCTACACCTTC. It yields the protein CASSLIGRGGYGYTF.